The rows below give T cell receptor beta chains drawn from one sample of a study of shared clonotypes between healthy human individuals. Clones were read by immunoSEQ multiplex PCR, and TCRdb kept only the in-frame ones, dropping some. The sample includes around 940,000 clones, approximately 80% of them seen just once. The specimen was memory CD4+ T cells sorted from blood. All receptors derive from a man younger than 30 in good health. CDR3s include the opening cysteine and the closing phenylalanine or tryptophan. The D gene is left open where the match is weak. A row's size may be missing; if present it is once, few, many or a size class.

TRBJ2-7 . . TRBV5-8 14 CASRTMDSTYEQYF TGTGCCAGCAGAACGATGGACAGTACCTACGAGCAGTACTTC
TRBJ2-1 . TRBD2 TRBV6-1 16 CASSVGSGLDINEQFF TGTGCCAGCAGTGTGGGCTCGGGACTAGATATCAATGAGCAGTTCTTC
TRBJ1-4 few . TRBV30 15 CAWSGGGTTNEKLFF TGTGCCTGGAGTGGAGGGGGAACGACTAATGAAAAACTGTTTTTT
TRBJ1-4 . TRBD1 TRBV18 14 CASGQGAEDEKLFF TGTGCCAGCGGACAGGGGGCAGAGGATGAAAAACTGTTTTTT
TRBJ2-3 few TRBD2 TRBV4-1 19 CASSQEGGGRVIHADTQYF TGCGCCAGCAGCCAAGAGGGGGGAGGGCGGGTAATACACGCAGATACGCAGTATTTT
TRBJ2-3 . TRBD1 TRBV27 13 CASGTGGRDTQYF TGTGCCAGCGGGACAGGGGGGAGAGATACGCAGTATTTT
TRBJ1-6 . . TRBV19 13 CASSPESRQPLHF TGTGCCAGTAGTCCTGAGTCTAGGCAGCCCCTCCACTTT
TRBJ2-3 . TRBD2 TRBV10-3 16 CAISALAGAYLEAQYF TGTGCCATCAGTGCTCTAGCGGGGGCCTATTTGGAGGCGCAGTATTTT
TRBJ2-5 . TRBD2 TRBV7-7 14 CASSLAGAEETQYF TGTGCTAGCAGCTTAGCGGGCGCGGAAGAGACCCAGTACTTC
TRBJ2-7 . . TRBV7-9 15 CASSLEVTAHYEQYF TGTGCCAGCAGCTTAGAAGTCACAGCCCACTACGAGCAGTACTTC
TRBJ2-1 . . TRBV6-6 16 CASSYSGSGGENEQFF TGTGCCAGCAGTTACTCGGGGAGCGGAGGAGAGAATGAGCAGTTCTTC
TRBJ2-7 . TRBD2 TRBV19 14 CASSKGLAVYEQYF TGTGCCAGTAGTAAGGGACTAGCGGTTTACGAGCAGTACTTC
TRBJ1-4 once . TRBV6-6 15 CASSYKDLVNEKLFF TGTGCCAGCAGTTATAAGGACCTTGTTAATGAAAAACTGTTTTTT
TRBJ1-5 . . TRBV6-6 16 CASSYSLGVGNQPQHF TGTGCCAGCAGTTACTCTTTGGGGGTGGGCAATCAGCCCCAGCATTTT
TRBJ2-2 . . TRBV6-6 12 CASSYSAGELFF TGTGCCAGCAGTTACTCGGCCGGGGAGCTGTTTTTT
TRBJ2-1 . . TRBV28 12 CASSFSVLGQFF TGTGCCAGCAGTTTTTCGGTTCTTGGGCAGTTCTTC
TRBJ2-2 few . TRBV30 13 CAFTHSNTGELFF TGTGCCTTCACCCACTCGAACACCGGGGAGCTGTTTTTT
TRBJ2-2 once . TRBV9 13 CASSAEITGELFF TGTGCCAGCAGCGCCGAAATAACCGGGGAGCTGTTTTTT
TRBJ1-2 . TRBD1 TRBV6-5 15 CASSYSVAGGHGYTF TGTGCCAGCAGTTACTCGGTGGCAGGGGGTCACGGCTACACCTTC
TRBJ2-7 . . TRBV5-8 15 CASSRSQLPPYEQYF TGTGCCAGCAGCCGGTCCCAGCTACCCCCCTACGAGCAGTACTTC
TRBJ1-2 . . TRBV7-6 13 CASSLQRAERATF TGTGCCAGCAGCTTACAGAGGGCGGAGCGGGCAACCTTC
TRBJ1-1 few . TRBV7-9 12 CASTWGYTEAFF TGTGCCAGCACCTGGGGATACACTGAAGCTTTCTTT
TRBJ1-1 . . TRBV6-1 11 CASTGHTEAFF TGTGCCAGCACTGGACACACTGAAGCTTTCTTT
TRBJ1-2 . . TRBV25-1 13 CASTWDSGYGYTF TGTGCCAGCACTTGGGACTCCGGCTATGGCTACACCTTC
TRBJ2-2 . . TRBV7-9 14 CASSSTLDTGELFF TGTGCCAGCAGTTCAACGTTGGACACCGGGGAGCTGTTTTTT